One T cell receptor (beta chain) is described in this entry. The antigen remains undetermined. This sample stems from a study of response to subunit inactivated influenza vaccine. Study-wide results and caveats: Authors suggested few new T cells are recruited by each seasonal influenza vaccination.

This CDR3 is built from 15 residues. V dropped 4 bases and J dropped 1; count of bases not matched to a gene: 4. From germline, CDR1 is SGHTA and CDR2 FQGNSA. In TCRdb, the RT-PCR reads were re-called with MiXCR into one record per CDR3 protein. In the table there are about half a million distinct CDR3 sequences, 25% of which are singletons. The input for sequencing was CD4+ T cells sorted from PBMCs, taken roughly 5 days after vaccination. The chain couples TRBV7-2 to TRBJ1-5, with 7 positions matching TRBD1. The TCR comes from a man aged 45-65 years who received an inactivated influenza vaccine. CDR3 loop: CASSWGQTSNQPQHF. The CDR3 nucleotides read TGTGCCAGCAGCTGGGGACAGACAAGCAATCAGCCCCAGCATTTT.